This T cell receptor beta chain is from a study of vaccination effects on CD4 cells after COVID-19. Of note for this clone: Its antigen is undetermined.

Following 10 days of culture, CD4+ T cells were isolated. BNT162b2 vaccine or mRNA-1273 vaccine was given to participants in two doses. On both days 3 and 7, half of the culture medium was replaced with IL-2 medium. Germline V gives CDR1 SNHLY, CDR2 FYNNEI. The CDR3 has 13 residues. Trimming removed 6 bases at V and 6 bases at J, with 9 bases between. Some clones are missing from TCRdb's copy, which holds only in-frame ones; the method was immunoSEQ multiplex PCR. The sample holds about 73,000 clones, nearly 75% seen once. This TCR was sampled from a human donor who received a COVID-19 vaccine. This chain links TRBV2 with TRBJ1-6; unclear D gene. Sequencing was performed on CD4+ T cells from PBMCs cultured without peptide, taken after COVID-19 vaccination. The CDR3 coding sequence is TGTGCCAGCAGCTACAGCTTTAATTCACCCCTCCACTTT. This sequence encodes CASSYSFNSPLHF.